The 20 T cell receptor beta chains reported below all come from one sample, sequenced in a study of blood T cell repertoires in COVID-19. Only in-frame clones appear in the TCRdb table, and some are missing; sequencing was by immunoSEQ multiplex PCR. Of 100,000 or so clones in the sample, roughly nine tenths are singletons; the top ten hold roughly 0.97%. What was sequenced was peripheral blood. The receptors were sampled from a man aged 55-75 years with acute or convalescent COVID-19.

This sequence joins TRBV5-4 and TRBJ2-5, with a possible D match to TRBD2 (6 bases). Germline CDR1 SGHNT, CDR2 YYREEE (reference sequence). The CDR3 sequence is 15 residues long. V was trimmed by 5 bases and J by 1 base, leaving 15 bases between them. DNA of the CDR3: TGTGCCAGCAGGGGGGACTTGCAACTCCAAGAGACCCAGTACTTC. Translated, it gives CASRGDLQLQETQYF.

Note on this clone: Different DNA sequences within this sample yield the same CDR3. As DNA, the CDR3 is TGTGCCAGCAGCCTCGGGACAGGGGGAAACACCATATATTTT. It encodes CASSLGTGGNTIYF. J is TRBJ1-3 and V is TRBV7-8; 9 bases map to TRBD1. The ends lost 5 bases at V and 4 bases at J; junction bases unmatched: 3. In germline, CDR1 is SGHVS, CDR2 FQNEAQ. The CDR3 contains 14 residues.

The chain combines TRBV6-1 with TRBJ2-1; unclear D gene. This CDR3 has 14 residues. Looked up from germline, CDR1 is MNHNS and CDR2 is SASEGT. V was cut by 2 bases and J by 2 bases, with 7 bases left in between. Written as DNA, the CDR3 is TGTGCCAGCAGTGAATCTAACCCCTACAATGAGCAGTTCTTC. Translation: CASSESNPYNEQFF.

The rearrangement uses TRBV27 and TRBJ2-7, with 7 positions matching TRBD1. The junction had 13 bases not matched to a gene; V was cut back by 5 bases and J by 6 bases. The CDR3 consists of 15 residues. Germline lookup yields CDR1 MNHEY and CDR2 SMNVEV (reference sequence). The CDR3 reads CASSLTDRAWGEQYV. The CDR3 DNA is TGTGCCAGCAGTCTTACCGACAGGGCATGGGGCGAGCAGTACGTC.

For the CDR3, the DNA is TGTGCCAGCAGCTTCCGGTCTAGCGCGACTTCCTACAATGAGCAGTTCTTC. Protein product: CASSFRSSATSYNEQFF. The chain combines TRBV7-6 with TRBJ2-1; D may be TRBD2 (6 bases). CDR1 and CDR2 (germline): SGHVS, FNYEAQ. This CDR3 region has 17 residues. Trimming removed 3 bases from V and 1 base from J, with 16 bases in between.

The CDR3 protein is CASTYGEGTGELFF. The CDR3 DNA sequence: TGTGCCAGCACCTACGGAGAGGGAACCGGGGAGCTGTTTTTT. This sequence joins TRBV6-5 and TRBJ2-2; D may be TRBD2 (5 bases). Germline loops: CDR1 MNHEY, CDR2 SVGAGI. The germline V and J ends were trimmed by 7 bases and 5 bases, with 14 bases remaining between them. There are 14 residues in the CDR3.

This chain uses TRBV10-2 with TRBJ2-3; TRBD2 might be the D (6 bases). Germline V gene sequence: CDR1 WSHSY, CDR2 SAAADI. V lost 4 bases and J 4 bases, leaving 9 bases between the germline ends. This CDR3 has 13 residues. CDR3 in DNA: TGCGCCAGCAGTGGGGGGGTAGCAGATACGCAGTATTTT. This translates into CASSGGVADTQYF.

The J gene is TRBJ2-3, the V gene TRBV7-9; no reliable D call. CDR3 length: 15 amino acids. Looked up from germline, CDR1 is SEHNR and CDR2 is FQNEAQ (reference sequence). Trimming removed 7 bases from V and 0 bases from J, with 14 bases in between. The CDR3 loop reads CASTYLAASTDTQYF. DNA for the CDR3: TGTGCCAGCACCTACTTGGCGGCTAGCACAGATACGCAGTATTTT. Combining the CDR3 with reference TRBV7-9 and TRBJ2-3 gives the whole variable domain DTGVSQNPRHKITKRGQNVTFRCDPISEHNRLYWYRQTLGQGPEFLTYFQNEAQLEKSRLLSDRFSAERPKGSFSTLEIQRTEQGDSAMYLCASTYLAASTDTQYFGPGTRLTVL.

CDR3 region: CASTPAGSTDTQYF. The CDR3 coding sequence is TGTGCCAGCACACCTGCGGGGTCAACAGATACGCAGTATTTT. The chain joins TRBV9 to TRBJ2-3; D is possibly TRBD2 (6 bases). CDR3 length equals 14 residues. Looked up from germline, CDR1 is SGDLS and CDR2 is YYNGEE. V gave up 6 bases and J gave up 3 bases, with 14 bases separating them.

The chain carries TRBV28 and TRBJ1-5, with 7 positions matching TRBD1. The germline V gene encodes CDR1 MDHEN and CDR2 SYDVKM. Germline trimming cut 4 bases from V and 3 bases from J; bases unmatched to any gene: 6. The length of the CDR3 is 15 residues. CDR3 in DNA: TGTGCCAGCAGTTCCGGGACAGCGATCAATCAGCCCCAGCATTTT. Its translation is CASSSGTAINQPQHF.

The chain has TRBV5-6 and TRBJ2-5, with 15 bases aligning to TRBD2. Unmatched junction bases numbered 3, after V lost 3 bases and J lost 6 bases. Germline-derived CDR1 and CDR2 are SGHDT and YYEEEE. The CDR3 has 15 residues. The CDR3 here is CASSSGLAGGQTQYF. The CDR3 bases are TGTGCCAGCAGCTCTGGACTAGCGGGAGGGCAGACCCAGTACTTC.

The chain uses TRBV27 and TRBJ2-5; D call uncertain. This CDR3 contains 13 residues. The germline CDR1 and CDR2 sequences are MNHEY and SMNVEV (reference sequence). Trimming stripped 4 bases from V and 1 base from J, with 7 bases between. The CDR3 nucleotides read TGTGCCAGCAGTTGGGCCCTCCAAGAGACCCAGTACTTC. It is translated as CASSWALQETQYF.

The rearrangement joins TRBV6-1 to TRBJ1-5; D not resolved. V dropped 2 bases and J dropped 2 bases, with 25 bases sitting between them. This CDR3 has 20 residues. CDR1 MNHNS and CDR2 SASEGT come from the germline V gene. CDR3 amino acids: CASSERLIIGALIGNQPQHF. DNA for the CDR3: TGTGCCAGCAGTGAACGCCTCATTATTGGAGCCTTAATTGGCAATCAGCCCCAGCATTTT.

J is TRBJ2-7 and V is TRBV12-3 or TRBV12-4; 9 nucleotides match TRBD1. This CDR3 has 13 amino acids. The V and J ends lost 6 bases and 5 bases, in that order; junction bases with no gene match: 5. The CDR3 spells CASRPRTGDEQYF. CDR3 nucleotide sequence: TGTGCCAGCAGACCCCGGACAGGGGACGAGCAGTACTTC.

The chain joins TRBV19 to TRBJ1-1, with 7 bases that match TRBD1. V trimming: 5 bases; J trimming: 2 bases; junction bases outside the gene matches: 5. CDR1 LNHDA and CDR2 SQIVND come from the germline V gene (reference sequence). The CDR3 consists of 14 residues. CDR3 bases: TGTGCCAGTAGTCGGGACAGAATAAACACTGAAGCTTTCTTT. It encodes CASSRDRINTEAFF.

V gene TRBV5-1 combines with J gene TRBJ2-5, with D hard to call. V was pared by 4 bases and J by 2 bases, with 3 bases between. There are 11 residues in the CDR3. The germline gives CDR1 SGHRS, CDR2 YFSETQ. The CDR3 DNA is TGCGCCAGCAGCGTACAAGAGACCCAGTACTTC. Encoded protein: CASSVQETQYF.

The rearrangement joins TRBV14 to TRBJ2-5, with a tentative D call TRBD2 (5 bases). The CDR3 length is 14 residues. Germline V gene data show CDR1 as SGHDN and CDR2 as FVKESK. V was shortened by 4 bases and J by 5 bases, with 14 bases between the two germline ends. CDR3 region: CASSRLGVPETQYF. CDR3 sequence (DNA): TGTGCCAGCAGCCGACTCGGGGTTCCGGAGACCCAGTACTTC.

The CDR3: CASTPQGADNGYTF. CDR3 sequence (DNA): TGTGCCAGCACCCCACAGGGTGCAGACAATGGCTACACCTTC. The chain combines TRBV2 with TRBJ1-2, with TRBD1 as a possible D gene (6 bases). With 7 bases removed from V and 6 bases from J, the gap between germline ends came to 18 bases. CDR3 size: 14 residues. Germline V lookup: CDR1 SNHLY, CDR2 FYNNEI.

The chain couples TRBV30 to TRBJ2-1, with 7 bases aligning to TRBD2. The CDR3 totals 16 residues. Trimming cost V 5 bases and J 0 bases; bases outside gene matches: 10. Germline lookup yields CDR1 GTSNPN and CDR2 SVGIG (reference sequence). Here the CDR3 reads CAWSGLPTTSYNEQFF. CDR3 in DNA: TGTGCCTGGTCGGGACTACCGACCACCTCCTACAATGAGCAGTTCTTC.

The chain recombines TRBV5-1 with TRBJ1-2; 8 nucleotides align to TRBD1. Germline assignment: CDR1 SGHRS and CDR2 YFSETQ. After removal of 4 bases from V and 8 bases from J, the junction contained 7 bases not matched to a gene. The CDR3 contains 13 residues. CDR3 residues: CASSLRTGQGYTF. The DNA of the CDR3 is TGCGCCAGCAGCCTGCGGACAGGGCAAGGCTACACCTTC.